Listed below are T cell receptor beta chains from one sample, sequenced in a study of T cell changes during pregnancy in multiple sclerosis. Assay used: immunoSEQ multiplex PCR; TCRdb lists only in-frame clones, some missing. The table includes under 90,000 clones, 90% to 95% detected once. The specimen was peripheral blood, collected in the second trimester of pregnancy. These receptors were collected from a female donor in good health, enrolled as a control in a pregnancy study. CDR3s include the opening cysteine and the closing phenylalanine or tryptophan. A D gene is named only where the DNA matches it firmly. Only some rows state a clone size, as once, few, many or a class for expanded clones.

CDR3 | DNA | D | size | V | length | J
CASSTAWGSDTQYF | TGTGCCAGCAGTACGGCCTGGGGCTCAGATACGCAGTATTTT | - | - | TRBV27 | 14 | TRBJ2-3
CASSLGLAVYEQYF | TGCGCCAGCAGCCTCGGACTAGCCGTCTACGAGCAGTACTTC | TRBD2 | - | TRBV4-1 | 14 | TRBJ2-7
CASTLRTSGPYEQYF | TGTGCCAGCACCCTTCGGACTAGCGGACCCTACGAGCAGTACTTC | TRBD2 | - | TRBV5-5 | 15 | TRBJ2-7
CASSQGIAAYNEQFF | TGCGCCAGCAGCCAAGGGATAGCGGCCTACAATGAGCAGTTCTTC | - | once | TRBV4-1 | 15 | TRBJ2-1
CASSIQGPDPTIYF | TGTGCCAGCAGTATACAGGGCCCGGACCCCACCATATATTTT | - | once | TRBV2 | 14 | TRBJ1-3
CASSIYAGNEQFF | TGTGCCAGCTCTATATACGCAGGGAATGAGCAGTTCTTC | - | once | TRBV18 | 13 | TRBJ2-1
CASSQQGTRKTQYF | TGTGCCAGTAGTCAACAGGGGACAAGGAAGACCCAGTACTTC | TRBD1 | - | TRBV19 | 14 | TRBJ2-5
CASSAGFGQYF | TGTGCCAGCAGCGCGGGGTTCGGGCAGTACTTC | - | - | TRBV6-5 | 11 | TRBJ2-7
CASSMTGDGLNEQFF | TGTGCCAGTAGTATGACGGGAGATGGCCTCAATGAGCAGTTCTTC | - | - | TRBV19 | 15 | TRBJ2-1
CASSLLTPGQGVAFF | TGTGCCAGCAGCCTTCTTACACCGGGACAGGGGGTAGCTTTCTTT | TRBD1 | - | TRBV7-9 | 15 | TRBJ1-1
CASSGHSLAGLSYEQYF | TGCGCCAGCAGCGGACATTCACTAGCGGGGTTATCCTACGAGCAGTACTTC | TRBD2 | - | TRBV5-1 | 17 | TRBJ2-7
CASSLEGTDYNEQFF | TGCGCCAGCAGCTTGGAGGGGACAGACTACAATGAGCAGTTCTTC | TRBD1 | - | TRBV5-1 | 15 | TRBJ2-1
CASSLTGANQPQHF | TGTGCCAGCAGTTTAACTGGGGCCAATCAGCCCCAGCATTTT | - | - | TRBV27 | 14 | TRBJ1-5
CASSPGTRYEQYF | TGTGCCAGCAGTCCAGGAACTCGCTACGAGCAGTACTTC | - | - | TRBV28 | 13 | TRBJ2-7
CASSDLDRGYYGYTF | TGTGCCAGCAGTGACCTGGACAGGGGATACTATGGCTACACCTTC | TRBD1 | - | TRBV25-1 | 15 | TRBJ1-2
CASSVGGSTEAFF | TGTGCCAGCAGCGTGGGGGGTAGCACTGAAGCTTTCTTT | - | - | TRBV9 | 13 | TRBJ1-1
CASSVGTSPHEQYF | TGCGCCAGCAGCGTAGGGACTAGTCCGCACGAGCAGTACTTC | TRBD2 | - | TRBV5-1 | 14 | TRBJ2-7
CASSARTGGYGYTF | TGTGCCAGCAGTGCCCGGACAGGCGGCTATGGCTACACCTTC | TRBD1 | - | TRBV25-1 | 14 | TRBJ1-2
CASSPGLADNYNEQFF | TGTGCCAGCAGCCCCGGACTAGCGGACAACTACAATGAGCAGTTCTTC | TRBD2 | - | TRBV5-6 | 16 | TRBJ2-1
CASSRLDRRTYNEQFF | TGTGCCAGCAGCCGCCTCGACAGGAGAACCTACAATGAGCAGTTCTTC | - | few | TRBV28 | 16 | TRBJ2-1
CASSTGIYNEQFF | TGTGCCAGCAGCACCGGGATATACAATGAGCAGTTCTTC | - | - | TRBV7-7 | 13 | TRBJ2-1
CAISEKDRAYEQYF | TGTGCCATCAGTGAGAAGGACAGGGCCTACGAGCAGTACTTC | TRBD1 | - | TRBV10-3 | 14 | TRBJ2-7
CASRLAGSTGELFF | TGTGCCAGCCGGTTAGCGGGATCCACCGGGGAGCTGTTTTTT | TRBD2 | few | TRBV2 | 14 | TRBJ2-2
CASSEFRGADTQYF | TGTGCCAGCAGTGAATTCCGGGGGGCAGATACGCAGTATTTT | TRBD2 | - | TRBV25-1 | 14 | TRBJ2-3
CASTPDFSGGDSYEQYF | TGTGCCAGCACCCCTGACTTCAGCGGGGGCGACTCCTACGAGCAGTACTTC | TRBD2 | - | TRBV28 | 17 | TRBJ2-7
CASSPRTSGRGDEQFF | TGTGCCAGCAGCCCCCGGACTAGCGGGAGGGGGGATGAGCAGTTCTTC | TRBD2 | - | TRBV9 | 16 | TRBJ2-1
CASSSKRTDYEQYF | TGCGCCAGCAGCTCTAAACGGACAGACTACGAGCAGTACTTC | - | - | TRBV5-1 | 14 | TRBJ2-7
CASSEQGQQETQYF | TGTGCCAGCAGTGAACAGGGACAGCAAGAGACCCAGTACTTC | TRBD1 | - | TRBV6-1 | 14 | TRBJ2-5
CASSLGAGIYNEQFF | TGTGCCAGCAGTTTAGGGGCAGGAATCTACAATGAGCAGTTCTTC | - | - | TRBV27 | 15 | TRBJ2-1
CASSLSVGENTGELFF | TGTGCCAGCAGTTTATCGGTAGGGGAGAACACCGGGGAGCTGTTTTTT | - | - | TRBV27 | 16 | TRBJ2-2
CASSLEQVQAFF | TGTGCCAGCAGCTTAGAACAAGTGCAGGCTTTCTTT | - | - | TRBV7-9 | 12 | TRBJ1-1
CASSIGWRDREETQYF | TGTGCCAGTAGTATAGGGTGGAGGGACAGGGAAGAGACCCAGTACTTC | TRBD1 | - | TRBV19 | 16 | TRBJ2-5
CASSYGGTARKQYF | TGTGCCAGCAGTTACGGTGGGACTGCACGAAAGCAGTACTTC | - | - | TRBV6-5 | 14 | TRBJ2-7
CASSLARVVMETQYF | TGTGCCAGCAGCTTAGCCAGGGTTGTGATGGAGACCCAGTACTTC | - | few | TRBV7-9 | 15 | TRBJ2-5
CASSLRTGGYEQYF | TGTGCCAGCAGTTTACGTACAGGGGGCTACGAGCAGTACTTC | TRBD1 | - | TRBV27 | 14 | TRBJ2-7
CAKSHFSGNTIYF | TGTGCCAAATCCCACTTCTCTGGAAACACCATATATTTT | - | - | TRBV27 | 13 | TRBJ1-3
CASSLGQNQETQYF | TGCGCCAGCAGCTTGGGACAGAACCAAGAGACCCAGTACTTC | - | - | TRBV5-1 | 14 | TRBJ2-5
CASSPDWAYNEQFF | TGTGCCAGCAGCCCTGACTGGGCCTACAATGAGCAGTTCTTC | - | - | TRBV5-4 | 14 | TRBJ2-1
CASSQENAYSETQYF | TGTGCCAGCAGCCAAGAAAATGCCTATTCCGAGACCCAGTACTTC | - | - | TRBV14 | 15 | TRBJ2-5
CASSFVGDGTDTQYF | TGTGCCAGCAGCTTCGTGGGAGATGGCACAGATACGCAGTATTTT | - | - | TRBV7-2 | 15 | TRBJ2-3
CASSFGEQFF | TGTGCCAGCAGCTTCGGGGAGCAGTTCTTC | - | - | TRBV2 | 10 | TRBJ2-1
CASSPQSFSSASSYEQYF | TGTGCCAGCAGCCCCCAAAGTTTTTCTAGCGCAAGCTCCTACGAGCAGTACTTC | - | - | TRBV7-6 | 18 | TRBJ2-7
CASSEIDGSGANVLTF | TGTGCCAGCAGTGAAATCGACGGGTCTGGGGCCAACGTCCTGACTTTC | - | once | TRBV6-1 | 16 | TRBJ2-6
CASSRDRGEAFF | TGTGCCAGCAGCAGGGACAGGGGTGAAGCTTTCTTT | TRBD1 | - | TRBV11-3 | 12 | TRBJ1-1
CVISSLQGPSNSYTF | TGTGTCATCAGCAGTCTTCAGGGGCCCAGCAACAGCTACACCTTC | - | once | TRBV10-3 | 15 | TRBJ1-2
CASSLEDGQPQHF | TGCGCCAGCAGCTTGGAGGACGGACAGCCGCAGCATTTT | - | - | TRBV5-1 | 13 | TRBJ1-5
CASSTLAGGPNEQYF | TGCGCCAGCAGCACCCTAGCGGGAGGGCCTAACGAGCAGTACTTC | TRBD2 | few | TRBV5-1 | 15 | TRBJ2-7
CASSLGQLNTGELFF | TGTGCCAGCAGCTTAGGACAGCTGAACACCGGGGAGCTGTTTTTT | - | - | TRBV7-6 | 15 | TRBJ2-2
CASSGHPAYEQYF | TGTGCCAGCAGTGGGCACCCGGCCTACGAGCAGTACTTC | - | - | TRBV27 | 13 | TRBJ2-7
CASRPGTSGRGTDTQYF | TGTGCCAGCAGGCCCGGGACTAGCGGGAGAGGCACAGATACGCAGTATTTT | TRBD2 | - | TRBV7-9 | 17 | TRBJ2-3